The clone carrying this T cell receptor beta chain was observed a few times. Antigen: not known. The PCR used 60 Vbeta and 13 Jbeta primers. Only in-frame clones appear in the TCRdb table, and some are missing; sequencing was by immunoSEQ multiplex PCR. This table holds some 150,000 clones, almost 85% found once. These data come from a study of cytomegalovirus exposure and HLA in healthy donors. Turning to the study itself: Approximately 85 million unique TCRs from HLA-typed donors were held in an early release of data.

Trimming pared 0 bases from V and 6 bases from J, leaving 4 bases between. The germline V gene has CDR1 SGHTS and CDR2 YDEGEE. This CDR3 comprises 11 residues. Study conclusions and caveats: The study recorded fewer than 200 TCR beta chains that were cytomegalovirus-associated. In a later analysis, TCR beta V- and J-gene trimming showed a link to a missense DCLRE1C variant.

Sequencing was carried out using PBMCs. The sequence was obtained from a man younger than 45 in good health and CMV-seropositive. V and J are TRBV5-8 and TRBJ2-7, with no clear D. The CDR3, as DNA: TGTGCCAGCAGCTTGGCGGTCGAGCAGTACTTC. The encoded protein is CASSLAVEQYF.